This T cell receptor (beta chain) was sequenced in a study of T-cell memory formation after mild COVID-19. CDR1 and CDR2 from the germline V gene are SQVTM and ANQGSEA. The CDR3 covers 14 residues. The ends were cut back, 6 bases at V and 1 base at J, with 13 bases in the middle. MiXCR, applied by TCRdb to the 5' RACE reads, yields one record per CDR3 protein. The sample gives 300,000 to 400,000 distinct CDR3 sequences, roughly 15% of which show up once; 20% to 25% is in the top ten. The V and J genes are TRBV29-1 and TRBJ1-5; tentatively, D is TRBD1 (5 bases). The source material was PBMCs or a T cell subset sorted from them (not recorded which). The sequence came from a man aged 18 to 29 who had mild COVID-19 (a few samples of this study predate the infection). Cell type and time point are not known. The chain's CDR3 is CSVRDGGSNQPQHF. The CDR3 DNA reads TGCAGCGTCCGGGACGGCGGGAGCAATCAGCCCCAGCATTTT.